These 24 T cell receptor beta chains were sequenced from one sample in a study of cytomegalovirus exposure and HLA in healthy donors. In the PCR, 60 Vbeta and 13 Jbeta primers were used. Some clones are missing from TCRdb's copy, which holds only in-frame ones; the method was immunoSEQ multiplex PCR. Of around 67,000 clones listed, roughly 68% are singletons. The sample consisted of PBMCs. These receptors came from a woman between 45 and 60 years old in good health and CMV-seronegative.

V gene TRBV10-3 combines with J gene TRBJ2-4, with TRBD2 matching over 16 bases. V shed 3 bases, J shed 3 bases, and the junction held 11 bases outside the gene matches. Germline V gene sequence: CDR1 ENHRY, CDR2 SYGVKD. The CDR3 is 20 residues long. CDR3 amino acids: CAISDTFSGLAGGDKNIQYF. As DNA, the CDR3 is TGTGCCATCAGTGATACATTTTCGGGACTAGCGGGAGGGGACAAAAACATTCAGTACTTC.

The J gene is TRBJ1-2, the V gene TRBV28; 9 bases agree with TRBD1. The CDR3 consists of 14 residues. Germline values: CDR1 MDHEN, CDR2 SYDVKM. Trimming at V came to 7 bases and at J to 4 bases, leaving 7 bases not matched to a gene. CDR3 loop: CASNDRGDIYGYTF. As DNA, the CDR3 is TGTGCCAGCAATGACAGGGGGGATATCTATGGCTACACCTTC.

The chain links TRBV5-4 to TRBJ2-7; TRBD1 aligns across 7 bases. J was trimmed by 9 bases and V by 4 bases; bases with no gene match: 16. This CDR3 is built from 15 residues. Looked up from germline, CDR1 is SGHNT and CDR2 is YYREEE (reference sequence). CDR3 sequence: CASSPPGQHTFGQYF. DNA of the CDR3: TGTGCCAGCAGCCCACCGGGACAGCATACGTTCGGGCAGTACTTC.

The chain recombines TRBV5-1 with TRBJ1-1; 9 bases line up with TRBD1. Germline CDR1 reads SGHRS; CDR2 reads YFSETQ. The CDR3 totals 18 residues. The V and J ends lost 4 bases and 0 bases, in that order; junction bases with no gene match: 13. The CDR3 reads CASSPFGRTGDMNTEAFF. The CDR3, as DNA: TGCGCCAGCAGCCCCTTTGGGAGGACAGGGGACATGAACACTGAAGCTTTCTTT. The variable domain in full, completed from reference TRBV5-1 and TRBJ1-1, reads KAGVTQTPRYLIKTRGQQVTLSCSPISGHRSVSWYQQTPGQGLQFLFEYFSETQRNKGNFPGRFSGRQFSNSRSEMNVSTLELGDSALYLCASSPFGRTGDMNTEAFFGQGTRLTVV.

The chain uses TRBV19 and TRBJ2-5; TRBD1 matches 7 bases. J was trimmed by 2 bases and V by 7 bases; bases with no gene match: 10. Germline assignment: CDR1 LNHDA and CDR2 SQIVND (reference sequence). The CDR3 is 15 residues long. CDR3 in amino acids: CASTPGTADQETQYF. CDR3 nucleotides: TGTGCCAGTACCCCCGGGACAGCAGATCAAGAGACCCAGTACTTC. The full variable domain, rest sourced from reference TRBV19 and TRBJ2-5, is DGGITQSPKYLFRKEGQNVTLSCEQNLNHDAMYWYRQDPGQGLRLIYYSQIVNDFQKGDIAEGYSVSREKKESFPLTVTSAQKNPTAFYLCASTPGTADQETQYFGPGTRLLVL.

DNA for the CDR3: TGTGCCAGCAGAGAACGGACAGTCCCCTATCAGCCCCAGCATTTT. It codes for CASRERTVPYQPQHF. The chain links TRBV28 to TRBJ1-5; TRBD1 is a possible D gene (6 bases). Germline V lookup: CDR1 MDHEN, CDR2 SYDVKM. The CDR3 sequence is 15 residues long. The V end lost 6 bases, the J end lost 5 bases, and 17 bases lay between the germline ends.

CDR3 coding DNA: TGCGCCAGCAGCTTGGCCGGCGGACAGGGGTGGGAAAAACTGTTTTTT. Translation gives CASSLAGGQGWEKLFF. The chain carries TRBV5-1 and TRBJ1-4, with 9 nucleotides matching TRBD1. This CDR3 is built from 16 residues. With 0 bases clipped from V and 8 bases from J, the junction kept 8 bases outside the gene matches. In germline, CDR1 is SGHRS, CDR2 YFSETQ.

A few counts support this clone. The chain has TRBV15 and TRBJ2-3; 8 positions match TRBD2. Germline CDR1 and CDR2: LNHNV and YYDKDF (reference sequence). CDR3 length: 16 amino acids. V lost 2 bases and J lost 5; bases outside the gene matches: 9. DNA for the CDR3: TGTGCCACCAGCAGACAATTGACTAGCGCCCAAGATACGCAGTATTTT. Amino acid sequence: CATSRQLTSAQDTQYF.

As DNA, the CDR3 is TGTGCCAGCAGACCCCTAACCGGGACAGGGGGAGTCAGGCAGTACTTC. It translates to CASRPLTGTGGVRQYF. The chain is built from TRBV27 and TRBJ2-7; 11 bases line up with TRBD1. The CDR3 is made up of 16 amino acids. The J segment lost 9 bases and the V segment lost 6 bases, leaving 16 bases of the junction unmatched. Germline values: CDR1 MNHEY, CDR2 SMNVEV (reference sequence).

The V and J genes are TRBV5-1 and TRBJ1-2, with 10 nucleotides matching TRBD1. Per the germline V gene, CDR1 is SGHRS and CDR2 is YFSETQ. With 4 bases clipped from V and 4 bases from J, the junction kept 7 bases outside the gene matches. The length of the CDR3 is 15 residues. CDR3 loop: CASSPTGTGVYGYTF. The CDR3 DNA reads TGCGCCAGCAGCCCCACCGGGACAGGGGTCTATGGCTACACCTTC.

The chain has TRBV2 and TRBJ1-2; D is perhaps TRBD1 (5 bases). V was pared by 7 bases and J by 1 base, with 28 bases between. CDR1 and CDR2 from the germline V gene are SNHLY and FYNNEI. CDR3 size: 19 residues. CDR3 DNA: TGTGCCAGCACCGAGGGAAGGGGACTCCGAACTGGGGGTAACTATGGCTACACCTTC. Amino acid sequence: CASTEGRGLRTGGNYGYTF. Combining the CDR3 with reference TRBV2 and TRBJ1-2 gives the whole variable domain EPEVTQTPSHQVTQMGQEVILRCVPISNHLYFYWYRQILGQKVEFLVSFYNNEISEKSEIFDDQFSVERPDGSNFTLKIRSTKLEDSAMYFCASTEGRGLRTGGNYGYTFGSGTRLTVV.

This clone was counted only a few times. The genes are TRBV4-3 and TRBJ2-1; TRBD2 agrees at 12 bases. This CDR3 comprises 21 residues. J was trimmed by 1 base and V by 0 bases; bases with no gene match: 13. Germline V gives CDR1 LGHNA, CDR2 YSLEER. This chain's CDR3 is CASSQEAGASGRASSYNEQFF. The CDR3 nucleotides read TGCGCCAGCAGCCAAGAAGCAGGGGCTAGCGGGAGGGCCAGTTCCTACAATGAGCAGTTCTTC.

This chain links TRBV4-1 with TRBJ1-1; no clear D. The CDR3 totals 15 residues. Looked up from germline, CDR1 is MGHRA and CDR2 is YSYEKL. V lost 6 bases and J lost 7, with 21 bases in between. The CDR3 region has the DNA TGCGCCAGCAGTACAGTGGGCACTAGGGCTGGTGAAGCTTTCTTT. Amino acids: CASSTVGTRAGEAFF.

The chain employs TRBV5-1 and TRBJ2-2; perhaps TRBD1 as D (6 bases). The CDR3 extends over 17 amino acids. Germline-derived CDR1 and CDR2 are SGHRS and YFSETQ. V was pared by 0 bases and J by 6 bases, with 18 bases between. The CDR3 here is CASSLVSRGSGPGELFF. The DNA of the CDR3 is TGCGCCAGCAGCTTGGTTTCGAGGGGGAGCGGCCCCGGGGAGCTGTTTTTT.

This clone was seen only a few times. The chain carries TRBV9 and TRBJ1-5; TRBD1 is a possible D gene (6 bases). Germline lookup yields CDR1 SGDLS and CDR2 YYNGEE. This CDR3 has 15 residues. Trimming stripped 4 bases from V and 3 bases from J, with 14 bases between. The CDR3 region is CASSPRGGYNQPQHF. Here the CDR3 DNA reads TGTGCCAGCAGCCCGAGGGGGGGTTACAATCAGCCCCAGCATTTT.

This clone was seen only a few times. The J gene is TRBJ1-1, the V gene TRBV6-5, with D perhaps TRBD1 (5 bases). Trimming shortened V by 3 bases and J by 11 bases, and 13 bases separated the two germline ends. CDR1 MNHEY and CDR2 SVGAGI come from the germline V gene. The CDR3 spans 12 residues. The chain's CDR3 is CASSYSGGEAFF. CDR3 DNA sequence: TGTGCCAGCAGTTATTCCGGGGGTGAGGCTTTCTTT.

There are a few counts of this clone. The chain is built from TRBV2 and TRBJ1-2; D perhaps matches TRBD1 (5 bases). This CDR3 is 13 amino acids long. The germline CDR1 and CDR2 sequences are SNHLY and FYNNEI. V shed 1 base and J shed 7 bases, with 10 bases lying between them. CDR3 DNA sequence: TGTGCCAGCAGTGAAGAGGGGCTGGGTGGCTACACCTTC. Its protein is CASSEEGLGGYTF.

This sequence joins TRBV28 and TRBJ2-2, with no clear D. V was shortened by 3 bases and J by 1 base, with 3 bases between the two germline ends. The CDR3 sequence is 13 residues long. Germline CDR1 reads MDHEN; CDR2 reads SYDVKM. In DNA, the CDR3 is TGTGCCAGCAGTTTTAGGAACACCGGGGAGCTGTTTTTT. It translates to CASSFRNTGELFF. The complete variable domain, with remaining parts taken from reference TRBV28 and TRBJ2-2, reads DVKVTQSSRYLVKRTGEKVFLECVQDMDHENMFWYRQDPGLGLRLIYFSYDVKMKEKGDIPEGYSVSREKKERFSLILESASTNQTSMYLCASSFRNTGELFFGEGSRLTVL.

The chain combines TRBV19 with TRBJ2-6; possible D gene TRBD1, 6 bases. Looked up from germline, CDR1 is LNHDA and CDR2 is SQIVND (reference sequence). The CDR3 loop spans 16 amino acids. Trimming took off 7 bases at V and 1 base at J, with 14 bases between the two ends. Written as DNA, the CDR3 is TGTGCCAGTAACATGGGGCAGGGGTCTGGGGCCAACGTCCTGACTTTC. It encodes CASNMGQGSGANVLTF. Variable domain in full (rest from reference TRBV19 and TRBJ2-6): DGGITQSPKYLFRKEGQNVTLSCEQNLNHDAMYWYRQDPGQGLRLIYYSQIVNDFQKGDIAEGYSVSREKKESFPLTVTSAQKNPTAFYLCASNMGQGSGANVLTFGAGSRLTVL.

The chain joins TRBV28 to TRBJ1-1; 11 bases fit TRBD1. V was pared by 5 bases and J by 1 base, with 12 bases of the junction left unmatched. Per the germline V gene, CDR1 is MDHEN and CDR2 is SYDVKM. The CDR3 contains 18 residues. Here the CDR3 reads CASSIPGTGGGANTEAFF. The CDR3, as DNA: TGTGCCAGCAGTATACCCGGGACAGGGGGAGGGGCGAACACTGAAGCTTTCTTT.

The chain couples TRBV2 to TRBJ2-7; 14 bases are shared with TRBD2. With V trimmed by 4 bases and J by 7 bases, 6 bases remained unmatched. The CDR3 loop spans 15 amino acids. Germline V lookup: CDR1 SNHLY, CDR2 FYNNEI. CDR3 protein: CASSGLAGGQGEQYF. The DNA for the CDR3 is TGTGCCAGCAGTGGACTAGCGGGAGGGCAGGGGGAGCAGTACTTC.

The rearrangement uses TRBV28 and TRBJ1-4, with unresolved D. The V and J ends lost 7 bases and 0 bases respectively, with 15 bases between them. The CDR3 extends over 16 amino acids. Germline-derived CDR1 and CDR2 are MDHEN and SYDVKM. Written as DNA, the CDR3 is TGTGCCAGCACCTCACCCCCGGGGACAACTAATGAAAAACTGTTTTTT. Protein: CASTSPPGTTNEKLFF.

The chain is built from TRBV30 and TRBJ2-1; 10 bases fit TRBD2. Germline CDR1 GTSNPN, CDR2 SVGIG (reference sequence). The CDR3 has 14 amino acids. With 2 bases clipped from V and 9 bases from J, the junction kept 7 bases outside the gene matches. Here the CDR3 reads CAWSRAGGLGEQFF. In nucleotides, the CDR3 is TGTGCCTGGAGTAGAGCGGGAGGGCTTGGTGAGCAGTTCTTC.

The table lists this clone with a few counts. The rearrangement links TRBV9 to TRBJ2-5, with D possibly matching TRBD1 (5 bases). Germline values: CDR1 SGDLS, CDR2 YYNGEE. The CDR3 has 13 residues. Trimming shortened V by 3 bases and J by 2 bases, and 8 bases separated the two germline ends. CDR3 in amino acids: CASSARQQETQYF. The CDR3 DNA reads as TGTGCCAGCAGCGCTCGACAGCAAGAGACCCAGTACTTC.